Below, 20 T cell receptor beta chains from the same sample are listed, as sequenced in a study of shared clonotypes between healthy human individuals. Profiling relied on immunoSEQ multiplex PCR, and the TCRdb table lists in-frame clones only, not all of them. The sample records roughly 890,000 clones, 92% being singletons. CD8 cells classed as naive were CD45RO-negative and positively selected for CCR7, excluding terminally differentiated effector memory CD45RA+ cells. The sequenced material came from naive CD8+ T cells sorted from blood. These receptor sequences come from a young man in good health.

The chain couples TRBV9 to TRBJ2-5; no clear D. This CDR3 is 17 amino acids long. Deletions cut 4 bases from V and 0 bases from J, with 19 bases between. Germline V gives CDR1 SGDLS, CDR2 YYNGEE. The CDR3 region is CASSSSRLGLYQETQYF. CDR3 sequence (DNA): TGTGCCAGCAGCTCCAGTCGGCTTGGGTTGTACCAAGAGACCCAGTACTTC.

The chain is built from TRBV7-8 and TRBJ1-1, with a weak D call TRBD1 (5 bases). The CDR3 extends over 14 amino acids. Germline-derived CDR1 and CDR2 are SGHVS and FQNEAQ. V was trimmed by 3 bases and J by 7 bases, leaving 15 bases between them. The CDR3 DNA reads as TGTGCCAGCAGCTTTTTCACAGGTGTTAGTGAAGCTTTCTTT. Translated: CASSFFTGVSEAFF.

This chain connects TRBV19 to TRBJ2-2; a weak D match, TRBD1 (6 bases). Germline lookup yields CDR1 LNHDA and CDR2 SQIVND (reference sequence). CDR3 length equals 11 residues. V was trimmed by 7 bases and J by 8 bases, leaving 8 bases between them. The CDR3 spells CASTGTGELFF. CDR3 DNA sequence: TGTGCCAGTACCGGGACAGGGGAGCTGTTTTTT.

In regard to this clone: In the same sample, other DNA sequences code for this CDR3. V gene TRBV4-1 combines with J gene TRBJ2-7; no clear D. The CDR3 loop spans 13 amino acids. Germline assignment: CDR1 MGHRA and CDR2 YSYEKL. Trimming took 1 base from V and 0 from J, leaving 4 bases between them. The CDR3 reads CASSQASSYEQYF. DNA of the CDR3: TGCGCCAGCAGCCAAGCCTCCTCCTACGAGCAGTACTTC.

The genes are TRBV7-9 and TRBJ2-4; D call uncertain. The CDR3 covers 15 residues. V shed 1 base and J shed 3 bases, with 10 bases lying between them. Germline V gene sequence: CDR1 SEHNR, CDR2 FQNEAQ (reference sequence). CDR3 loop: CASSLGYGDKNIQYF. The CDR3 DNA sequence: TGTGCCAGCAGCTTAGGGTATGGAGACAAAAACATTCAGTACTTC.

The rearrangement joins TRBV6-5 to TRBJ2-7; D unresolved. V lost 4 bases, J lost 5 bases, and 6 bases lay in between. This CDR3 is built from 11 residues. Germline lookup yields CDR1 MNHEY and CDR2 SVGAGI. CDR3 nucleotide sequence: TGTGCCAGCAGTTTTATGAACGAGCAGTACTTC. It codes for CASSFMNEQYF.

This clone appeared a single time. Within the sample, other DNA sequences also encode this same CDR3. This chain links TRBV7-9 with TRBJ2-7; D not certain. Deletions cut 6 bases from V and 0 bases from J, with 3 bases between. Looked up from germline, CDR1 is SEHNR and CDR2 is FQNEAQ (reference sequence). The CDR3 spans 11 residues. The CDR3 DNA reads TGTGCCAGCAGTCTCTCCTACGAGCAGTACTTC. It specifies CASSLSYEQYF. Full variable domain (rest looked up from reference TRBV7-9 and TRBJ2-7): DTGVSQNPRHKITKRGQNVTFRCDPISEHNRLYWYRQTLGQGPEFLTYFQNEAQLEKSRLLSDRFSAERPKGSFSTLEIQRTEQGDSAMYLCASSLSYEQYFGPGTRLTVT.

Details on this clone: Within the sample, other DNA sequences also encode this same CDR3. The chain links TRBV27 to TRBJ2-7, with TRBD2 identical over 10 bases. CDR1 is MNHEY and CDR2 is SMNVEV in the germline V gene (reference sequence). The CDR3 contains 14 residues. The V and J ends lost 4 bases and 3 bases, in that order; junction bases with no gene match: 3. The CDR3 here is CASSSGLASYEQYF. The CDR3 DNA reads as TGTGCCAGCAGTTCGGGACTAGCGAGCTACGAGCAGTACTTC.

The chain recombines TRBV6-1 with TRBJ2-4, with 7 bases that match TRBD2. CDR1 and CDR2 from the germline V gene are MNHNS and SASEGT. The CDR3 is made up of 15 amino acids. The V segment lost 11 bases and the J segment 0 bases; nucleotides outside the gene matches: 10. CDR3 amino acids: CARPREALAKNIQYF. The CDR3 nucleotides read TGTGCCCGCCCCCGGGAGGCCCTAGCCAAAAACATTCAGTACTTC.

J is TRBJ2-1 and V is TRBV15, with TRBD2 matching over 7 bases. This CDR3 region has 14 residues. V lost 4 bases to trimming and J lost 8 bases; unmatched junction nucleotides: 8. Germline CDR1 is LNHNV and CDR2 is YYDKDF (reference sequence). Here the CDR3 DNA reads TGTGCCACCAGCATTCTAGCGGAAAAGGATGAGCAGTTCTTC. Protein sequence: CATSILAEKDEQFF.

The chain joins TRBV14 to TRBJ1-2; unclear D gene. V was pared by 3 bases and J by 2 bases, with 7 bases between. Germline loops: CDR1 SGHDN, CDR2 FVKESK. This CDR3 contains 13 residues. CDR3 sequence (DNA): TGTGCCAGCAGCCAGGGGAACAACTATGGCTACACCTTC. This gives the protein CASSQGNNYGYTF.

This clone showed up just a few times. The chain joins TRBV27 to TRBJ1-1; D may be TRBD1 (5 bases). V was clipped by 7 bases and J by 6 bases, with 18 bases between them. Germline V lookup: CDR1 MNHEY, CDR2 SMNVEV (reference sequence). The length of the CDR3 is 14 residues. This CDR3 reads CASTPLGVEAEAFF. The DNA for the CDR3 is TGTGCCAGCACACCATTGGGGGTAGAAGCTGAAGCTTTCTTT.

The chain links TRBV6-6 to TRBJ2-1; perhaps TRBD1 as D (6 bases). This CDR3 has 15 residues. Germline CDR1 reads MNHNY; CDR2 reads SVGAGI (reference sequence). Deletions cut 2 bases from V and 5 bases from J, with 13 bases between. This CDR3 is CASSYTGQTHNEQFF. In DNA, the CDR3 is TGTGCCAGCAGTTACACGGGACAAACACACAATGAGCAGTTCTTC.

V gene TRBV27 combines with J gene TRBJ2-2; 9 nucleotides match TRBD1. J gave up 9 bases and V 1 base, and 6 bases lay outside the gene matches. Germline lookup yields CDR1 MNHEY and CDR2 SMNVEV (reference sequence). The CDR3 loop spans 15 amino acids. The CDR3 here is CASSLWDRVDRELFF. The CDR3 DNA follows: TGTGCCAGCAGTTTATGGGACAGGGTGGACCGGGAGCTGTTTTTT.

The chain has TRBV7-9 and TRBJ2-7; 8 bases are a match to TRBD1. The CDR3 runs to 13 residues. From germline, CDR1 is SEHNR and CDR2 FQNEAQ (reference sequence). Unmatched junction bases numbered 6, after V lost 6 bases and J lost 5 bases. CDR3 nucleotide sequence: TGTGCCAGCAGACCGACAGGGGTGGACGAGCAGTACTTC. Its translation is CASRPTGVDEQYF.

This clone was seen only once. CDR3 DNA: TGTGCCAGCAGCGTATTGTCCCAAGACACAGATACGCAGTATTTT. Its protein is CASSVLSQDTDTQYF. The chain is built from TRBV9 and TRBJ2-3; D uncertain. Germline V gene sequence: CDR1 SGDLS, CDR2 YYNGEE. Trimming removed 1 base from V and 2 bases from J, with 11 bases in between. The CDR3 has 15 residues.

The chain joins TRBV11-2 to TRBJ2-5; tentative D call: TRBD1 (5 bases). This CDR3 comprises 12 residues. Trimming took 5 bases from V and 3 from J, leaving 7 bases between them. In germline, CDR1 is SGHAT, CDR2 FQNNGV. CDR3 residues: CASSTGKETQYF. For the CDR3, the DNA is TGTGCCAGCAGCACAGGAAAAGAGACCCAGTACTTC.

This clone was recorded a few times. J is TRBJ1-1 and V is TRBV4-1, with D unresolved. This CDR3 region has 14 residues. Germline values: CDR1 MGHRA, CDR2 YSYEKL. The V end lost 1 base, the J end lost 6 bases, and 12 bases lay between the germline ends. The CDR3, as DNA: TGCGCCAGCAGCCAAGTCCCTGGGCAGCCTGAAGCTTTCTTT. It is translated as CASSQVPGQPEAFF.

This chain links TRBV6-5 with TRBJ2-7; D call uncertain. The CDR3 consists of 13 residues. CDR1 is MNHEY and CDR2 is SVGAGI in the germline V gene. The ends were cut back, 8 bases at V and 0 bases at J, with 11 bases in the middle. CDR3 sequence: CASALSSSYEQYF. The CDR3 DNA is TGTGCCAGCGCCCTCAGTAGCTCCTACGAGCAGTACTTC.

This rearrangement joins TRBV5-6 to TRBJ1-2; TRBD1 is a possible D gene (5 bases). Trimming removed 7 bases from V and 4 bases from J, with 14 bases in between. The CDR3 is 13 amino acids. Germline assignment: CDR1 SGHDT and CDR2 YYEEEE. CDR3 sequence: CASLGGQGYGYTF. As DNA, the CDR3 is TGTGCCAGCTTGGGCGGGCAGGGCTATGGCTACACCTTC.